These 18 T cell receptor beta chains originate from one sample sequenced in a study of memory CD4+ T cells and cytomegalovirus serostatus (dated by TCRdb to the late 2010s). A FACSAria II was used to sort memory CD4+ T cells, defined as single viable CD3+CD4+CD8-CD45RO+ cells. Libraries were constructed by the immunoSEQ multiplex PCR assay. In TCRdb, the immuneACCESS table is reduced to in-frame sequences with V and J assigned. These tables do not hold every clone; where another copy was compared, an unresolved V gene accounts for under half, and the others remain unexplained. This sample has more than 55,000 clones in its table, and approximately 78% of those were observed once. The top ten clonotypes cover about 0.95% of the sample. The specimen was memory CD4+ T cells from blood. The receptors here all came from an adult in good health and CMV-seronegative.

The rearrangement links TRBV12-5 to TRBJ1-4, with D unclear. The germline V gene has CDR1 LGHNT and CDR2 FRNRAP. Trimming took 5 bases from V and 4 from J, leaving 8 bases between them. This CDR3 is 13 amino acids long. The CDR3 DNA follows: TGTGCTAGTGGTCCGGACCATAATGAAAAACTGTTTTTT. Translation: CASGPDHNEKLFF.

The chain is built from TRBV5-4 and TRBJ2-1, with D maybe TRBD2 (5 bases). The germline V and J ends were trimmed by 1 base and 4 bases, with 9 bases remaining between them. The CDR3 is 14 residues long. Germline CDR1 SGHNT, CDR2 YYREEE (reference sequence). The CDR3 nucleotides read TGTGCCAGCAGCTTGTACGGGGTTTACAATGAGCAGTTCTTC. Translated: CASSLYGVYNEQFF.

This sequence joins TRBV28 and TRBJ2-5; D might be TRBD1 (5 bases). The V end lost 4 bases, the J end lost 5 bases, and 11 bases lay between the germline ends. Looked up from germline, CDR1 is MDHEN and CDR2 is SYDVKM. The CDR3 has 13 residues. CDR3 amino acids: CASSSGSGETQYF. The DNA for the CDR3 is TGTGCCAGCAGTTCAGGGTCAGGGGAGACCCAGTACTTC.

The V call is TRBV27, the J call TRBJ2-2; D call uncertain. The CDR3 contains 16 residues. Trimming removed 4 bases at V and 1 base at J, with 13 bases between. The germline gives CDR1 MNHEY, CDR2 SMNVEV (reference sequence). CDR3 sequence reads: CASSWSLVGNTGELFF. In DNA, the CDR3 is TGTGCCAGCAGTTGGAGCCTAGTGGGGAACACCGGGGAGCTGTTTTTT.

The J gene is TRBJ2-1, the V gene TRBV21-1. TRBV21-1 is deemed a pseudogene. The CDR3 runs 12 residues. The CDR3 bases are TGTGCCAGCAGCAAAAAAGACAATGAGCAGTTCTTC. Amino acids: CASSKKDNEQFF.

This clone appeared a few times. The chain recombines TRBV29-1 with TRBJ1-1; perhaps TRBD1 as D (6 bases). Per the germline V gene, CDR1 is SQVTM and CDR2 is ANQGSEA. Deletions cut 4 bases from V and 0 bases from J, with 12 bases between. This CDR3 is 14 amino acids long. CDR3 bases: TGCAGCGTTGGGCGGGACAACTTGAACACTGAAGCTTTCTTT. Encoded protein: CSVGRDNLNTEAFF.

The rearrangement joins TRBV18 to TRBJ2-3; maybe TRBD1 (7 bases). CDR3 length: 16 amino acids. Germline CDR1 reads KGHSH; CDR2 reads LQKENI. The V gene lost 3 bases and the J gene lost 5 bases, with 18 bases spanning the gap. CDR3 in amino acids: CASSPRQGGGEDTQYF. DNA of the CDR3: TGTGCCAGCTCACCCCGCCAGGGGGGCGGCGAAGATACGCAGTATTTT.

CDR3 region: CASSLYRGSTDTQYF. In nucleotides, the CDR3 is TGTGCCAGCAGTTTATACAGGGGTAGCACAGATACGCAGTATTTT. The chain recombines TRBV27 with TRBJ2-3; 7 bases are a match to TRBD1. Germline V gene data show CDR1 as MNHEY and CDR2 as SMNVEV (reference sequence). The CDR3 loop spans 15 amino acids. Trimming cost V 1 base and J 0 bases; bases outside gene matches: 1.

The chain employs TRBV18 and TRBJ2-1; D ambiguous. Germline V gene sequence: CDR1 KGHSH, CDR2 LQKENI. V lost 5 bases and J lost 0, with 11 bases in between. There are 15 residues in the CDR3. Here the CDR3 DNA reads TGTGCCAGCTCATTCCCGGCTAGCTCCTACAATGAGCAGTTCTTC. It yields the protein CASSFPASSYNEQFF. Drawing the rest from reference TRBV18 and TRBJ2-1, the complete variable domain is NAGVMQNPRHLVRRRGQEARLRCSPMKGHSHVYWYRQLPEEGLKFMVYLQKENIIDESGMPKERFSAEFPKEGPSILRIQQVVRGDSAAYFCASSFPASSYNEQFFGPGTRLTVL.

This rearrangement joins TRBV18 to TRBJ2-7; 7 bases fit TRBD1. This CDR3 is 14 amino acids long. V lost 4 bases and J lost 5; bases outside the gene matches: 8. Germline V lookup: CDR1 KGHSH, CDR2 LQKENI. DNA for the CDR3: TGTGCCAGCTCACTTAATCCCGGGACAGACGAGCAGTACTTC. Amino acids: CASSLNPGTDEQYF.

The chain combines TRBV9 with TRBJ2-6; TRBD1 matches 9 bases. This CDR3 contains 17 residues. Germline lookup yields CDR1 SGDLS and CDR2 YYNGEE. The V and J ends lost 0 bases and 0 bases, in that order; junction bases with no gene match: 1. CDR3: CASSVGQGGSGANVLTF. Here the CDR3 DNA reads TGTGCCAGCAGCGTAGGACAGGGGGGCTCTGGGGCCAACGTCCTGACTTTC.

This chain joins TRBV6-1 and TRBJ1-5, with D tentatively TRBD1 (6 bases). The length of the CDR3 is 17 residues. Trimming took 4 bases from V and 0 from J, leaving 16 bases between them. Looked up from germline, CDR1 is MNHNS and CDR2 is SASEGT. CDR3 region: CASSGSTGRYSNQPQHF. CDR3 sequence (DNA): TGTGCCAGCAGTGGGTCGACAGGAAGGTATAGCAATCAGCCCCAGCATTTT.

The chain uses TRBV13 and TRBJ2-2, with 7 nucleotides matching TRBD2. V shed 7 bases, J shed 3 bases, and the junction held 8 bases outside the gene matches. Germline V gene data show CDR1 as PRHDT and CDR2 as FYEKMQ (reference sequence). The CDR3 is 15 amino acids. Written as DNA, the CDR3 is TGTGCCAGCAACAAGGCTAGCGGATACACCGGGGAGCTGTTTTTT. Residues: CASNKASGYTGELFF. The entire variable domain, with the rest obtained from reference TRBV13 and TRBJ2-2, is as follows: AAGVIQSPRHLIKEKRETATLKCYPIPRHDTVYWYQQGPGQDPQFLISFYEKMQSDKGSIPDRFSAQQFSDYHSELNMSSLELGDSALYFCASNKASGYTGELFFGEGSRLTVL.

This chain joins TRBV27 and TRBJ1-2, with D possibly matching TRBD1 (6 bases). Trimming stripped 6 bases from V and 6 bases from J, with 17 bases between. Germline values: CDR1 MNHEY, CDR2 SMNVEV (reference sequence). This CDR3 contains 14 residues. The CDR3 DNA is TGTGCCAGCAGAGGGGGGCAGGGCGTAAATGGCTACACCTTC. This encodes CASRGGQGVNGYTF.

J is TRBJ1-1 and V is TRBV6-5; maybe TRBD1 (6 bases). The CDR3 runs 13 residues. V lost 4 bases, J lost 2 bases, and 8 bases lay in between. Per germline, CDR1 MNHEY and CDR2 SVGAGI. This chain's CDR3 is CASSLQGNTEAFF. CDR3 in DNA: TGTGCCAGCAGTTTACAGGGAAACACTGAAGCTTTCTTT.

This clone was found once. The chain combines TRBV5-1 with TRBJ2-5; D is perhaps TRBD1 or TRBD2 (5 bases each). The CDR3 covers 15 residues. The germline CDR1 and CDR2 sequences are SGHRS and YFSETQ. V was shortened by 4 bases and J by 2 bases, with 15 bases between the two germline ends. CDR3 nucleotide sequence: TGCGCCAGCAGCAGGACCGGGACCCAACAAGAGACCCAGTACTTC. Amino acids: CASSRTGTQQETQYF.

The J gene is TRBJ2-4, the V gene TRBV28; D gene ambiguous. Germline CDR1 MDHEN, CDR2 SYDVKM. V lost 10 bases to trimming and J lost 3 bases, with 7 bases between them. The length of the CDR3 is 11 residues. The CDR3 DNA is TGTGCCACAGGTGTCAAAAACATTCAGTACTTC. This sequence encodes CATGVKNIQYF.

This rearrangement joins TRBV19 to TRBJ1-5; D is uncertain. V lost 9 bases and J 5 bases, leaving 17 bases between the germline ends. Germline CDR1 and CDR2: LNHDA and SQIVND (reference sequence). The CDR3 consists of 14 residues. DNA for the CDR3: TGTGCCAGCCTGGTAAGCTACGGGGATCAGCCCCAGCATTTT. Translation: CASLVSYGDQPQHF.